This TCR beta chain came from a study of PD-L1 blockade in urothelial cancer. About the research overall: The analyses of blood took place 3 weeks (second dose) and 6 weeks after treatment start.

TCRdb's table, derived via immunoSEQ multiplex PCR, lists solely in-frame clones and lacks some. Of 45,000 to 65,000 clones listed, roughly 84% were seen once; the top ten hold 5.5% to 7%. Each patient presented with locally advanced or metastatic urothelial carcinoma. The CDR3 contains 13 residues. V trimming: 7 bases; J trimming: 7 bases; junction bases outside the gene matches: 1. The germline gives CDR1 SNHLY, CDR2 FYNNEI. The sequencing here drew on PBMCs, taken around atezolizumab (anti-PD-L1) treatment. The chain employs TRBV2 and TRBJ2-4; 13 nucleotides match TRBD2. The TCR originated in a middle-aged man with urothelial cancer. CDR3 in DNA: TGTGCCAGCATGACTAGCGGGAGGAACATTCAGTACTTC. This sequence encodes CASMTSGRNIQYF.